The entry below describes one T cell receptor beta chain. Its antigen remains unknown. Each patient relapsed following autologous stem cell transplantation, and prior brentuximab vedotin exposure differed. Responses achieved at best were complete response, partial response or progressive disease. The data belong to a study of PD-1 blockade in classical Hodgkin lymphoma. Notes on the study in general: Whoever responded completely had baseline diversity much like that seen in newly diagnosed patients. CD4+ TCR diversity rose significantly by C4D1, and CD8+ TCR diversity did not. Underlying causes for the observed repertoire differences were not defined, possibly disease activity or prior therapy.

Trimming stripped 4 bases from V and 4 bases from J, with 14 bases between. The CDR3 covers 14 residues. Germline V gene lookup returns CDR1 SNHLY and CDR2 FYNNEI. Produced via immunoSEQ multiplex PCR; TCRdb's table is partial and in-frame only. The sample lists about 97,000 clones; over 70% were seen once. The receptor comes from a human donor with classical Hodgkin lymphoma. Sequencing used peripheral blood mononuclear cells (PBMCs), obtained at baseline. This chain joins TRBV2 and TRBJ2-7; perhaps TRBD2 as D (6 bases). For the CDR3, the DNA is TGTGCCAGCAGTGCGGGCCCCGCGGGGTACGAGCAGTACTTC. This encodes CASSAGPAGYEQYF.